This note documents a single T cell receptor beta chain sequence. Its antigen is still unknown. The data originate from a study of cytomegalovirus exposure and HLA in healthy donors. Study-wide context: Unique TCRs from HLA-typed donors, about 85 million of them, were held in an early data release.

Vbeta (60) and Jbeta (13) primers were used in the PCR. The data were produced by immunoSEQ multiplex PCR, yet TCRdb's version contains in-frame clones alone and is incomplete. The table has more than 200,000 clones, 60% to 85% seen once; the top ten hold about 14%. The length of the CDR3 is 13 residues. Germline loops: CDR1 SGHTA, CDR2 FQGNSA. V was pared by 4 bases and J by 3 bases, with 9 bases between. The study's findings and limits: Prediction of most subjects' HLA-A and HLA-B alleles by TCR beta sequences was reportedly accurate. A later analysis, which compared TCR beta chains of equal frequency, found the HLA-associated ones more clonally expanded.

This chain uses TRBV7-2 with TRBJ2-5; D may be TRBD1 (6 bases). The source material was PBMCs. The TCR comes from a man aged 40-49 years in good health and CMV-seronegative. The CDR3 DNA reads as TGTGCCAGCAGCTCCGGACAGAAAGAGACCCAGTACTTC. Encoded protein: CASSSGQKETQYF.